The 8 T cell receptor beta chains presented below share a single source sample, sequenced in a study of T cell responses to AZD1222 COVID-19 vaccine (dated by TCRdb to the early 2020s). Taken with the paper, the label for time point translates to: baseline before first vaccination. The protocol used for the library was the immunoSEQ multiplex PCR assay. Drawn from immuneACCESS, this table holds only the in-frame rearrangements with V and J called that TCRdb kept. Clones are partly lost; checked studies trace under half to an unresolved V gene and leave the rest unexplained. A total of 110,000 to 150,000 clones appear in this sample, about 91% of them only once. 3% to 4.5% of the sample rests with the top ten. This sample comprised peripheral blood, obtained on day 0 of AZD1222 vaccination. These receptors all stem from an adult in good health.

The V gene is TRBV19, the J gene TRBJ1-2; 7 nucleotides line up with TRBD1. Trimming at V came to 3 bases and at J to 2 bases, leaving 9 bases not matched to a gene. Germline V gene lookup returns CDR1 LNHDA and CDR2 SQIVND (reference sequence). The CDR3 loop spans 16 amino acids. As DNA, the CDR3 is TGTGCCAGTAGTATCGGACAGGCAGGGACCAACTATGGCTACACCTTC. As protein: CASSIGQAGTNYGYTF.

The chain uses TRBV7-2 and TRBJ2-7; 8 bases agree with TRBD2. The CDR3 has 15 residues. V was pared by 4 bases and J by 2 bases, with 7 bases of the junction left unmatched. The germline V gene has CDR1 SGHTA and CDR2 FQGNSA. The chain's CDR3 is CASSSGGGATYEQYF. The DNA for the CDR3 is TGTGCCAGCAGCTCGGGGGGGGGCGCGACCTACGAGCAGTACTTC.

DNA of the CDR3: TGCAGCGTTAAACGGACAGGGGGTCTCGAGCAGTACTTC. Its translation: CSVKRTGGLEQYF. J is TRBJ2-7 and V is TRBV29-1; 10 bases line up with TRBD1. The CDR3 covers 13 residues. The ends lost 5 bases at V and 6 bases at J; junction bases unmatched: 7. Per the germline V gene, CDR1 is SQVTM and CDR2 is ANQGSEA.

J is TRBJ2-1 and V is TRBV28; 14 bases align to TRBD2. There are 17 residues in the CDR3. The V gene end was trimmed by 6 bases and the J gene end by 1 base; junction bases not matched to a gene: 5. Germline values: CDR1 MDHEN, CDR2 SYDVKM. CDR3 in DNA: TGTGCCAGCAGCCTGGGACTAGCGGGAGATTCCTACAATGAGCAGTTCTTC. It is translated as CASSLGLAGDSYNEQFF. Full variable domain (missing parts from reference TRBV28 and TRBJ2-1): DVKVTQSSRYLVKRTGEKVFLECVQDMDHENMFWYRQDPGLGLRLIYFSYDVKMKEKGDIPEGYSVSREKKERFSLILESASTNQTSMYLCASSLGLAGDSYNEQFFGPGTRLTVL.

The genes are TRBV13 and TRBJ2-2, with D possibly being TRBD1 or TRBD2 (6 bases each). Germline V gives CDR1 PRHDT, CDR2 FYEKMQ (reference sequence). Trimming left V 2 bases short and J 5 bases short, with 12 bases between. The CDR3 loop spans 15 amino acids. The chain's CDR3 is CASSLYKGGTGELFF. The DNA for the CDR3 is TGTGCCAGCAGCTTATACAAAGGGGGGACCGGGGAGCTGTTTTTT.

The CDR3 nucleotides are TGTGCCAGCAGCGTTGAAACAGGGATCCCTAACTATGGCTACACCTTC. Protein: CASSVETGIPNYGYTF. The rearrangement uses TRBV9 and TRBJ1-2; a weak D match, TRBD1 (6 bases). The CDR3 runs to 16 residues. V shed 2 bases and J shed 0 bases, with 14 bases lying between them. CDR1 SGDLS and CDR2 YYNGEE come from the germline V gene.

V gene TRBV4-2 combines with J gene TRBJ2-5; D gene uncertain. V was clipped by 0 bases and J by 0 bases, with 8 bases between them. In germline, CDR1 is LGHNA, CDR2 YNFKEQ. This CDR3 spans 15 amino acids. The CDR3 DNA follows: TGTGCCAGCAGCCAAGAAACCCCGTACCAAGAGACCCAGTACTTC. It encodes CASSQETPYQETQYF.

This sequence joins TRBV12-3 or TRBV12-4 and TRBJ1-5; the match to TRBD1 covers 9 bases. Unmatched junction bases numbered 3, after V lost 8 bases and J lost 4 bases. This CDR3 is 13 amino acids long. In DNA, the CDR3 is TGTGCCAGCGGCGACAGGGGGAATCAGCCCCAGCATTTT. The encoded protein is CASGDRGNQPQHF.